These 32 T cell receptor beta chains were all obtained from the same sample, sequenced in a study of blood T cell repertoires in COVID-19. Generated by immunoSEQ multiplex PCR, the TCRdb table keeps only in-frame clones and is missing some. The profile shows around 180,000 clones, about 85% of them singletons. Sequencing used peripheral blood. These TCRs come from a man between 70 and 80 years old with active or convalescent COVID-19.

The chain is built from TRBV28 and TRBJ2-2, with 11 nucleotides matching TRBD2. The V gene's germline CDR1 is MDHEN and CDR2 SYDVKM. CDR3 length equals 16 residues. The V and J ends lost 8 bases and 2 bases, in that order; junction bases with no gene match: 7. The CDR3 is CASLTGLAGNTGELFF. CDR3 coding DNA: TGTGCCAGCCTTACCGGACTAGCGGGTAACACCGGGGAGCTGTTTTTT.

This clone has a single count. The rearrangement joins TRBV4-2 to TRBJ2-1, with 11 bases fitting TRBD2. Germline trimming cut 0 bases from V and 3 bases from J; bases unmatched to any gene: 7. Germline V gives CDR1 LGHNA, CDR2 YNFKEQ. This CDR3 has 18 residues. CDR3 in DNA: TGTGCCAGCAGCCAAGATAGAACTAGCGGGGGAATCTACAATGAGCAGTTCTTC. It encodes CASSQDRTSGGIYNEQFF.

This CDR3 is CASSLNRGESYNSPLHF. The CDR3 coding sequence is TGTGCCAGCAGTTTGAACAGGGGTGAGTCCTATAATTCACCCCTCCACTTT. The rearrangement uses TRBV28 and TRBJ1-6; 7 bases align to TRBD1. Germline trimming cut 3 bases from V and 1 base from J; bases unmatched to any gene: 6. Germline V gives CDR1 MDHEN, CDR2 SYDVKM. The CDR3 sequence is 17 residues long.

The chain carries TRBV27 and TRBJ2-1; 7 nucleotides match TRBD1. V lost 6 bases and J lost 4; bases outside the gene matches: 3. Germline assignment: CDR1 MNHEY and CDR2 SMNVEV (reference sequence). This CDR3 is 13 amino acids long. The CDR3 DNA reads TGTGCCAGCAGAGACAGGGCTTACAATGAGCAGTTCTTC. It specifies CASRDRAYNEQFF.

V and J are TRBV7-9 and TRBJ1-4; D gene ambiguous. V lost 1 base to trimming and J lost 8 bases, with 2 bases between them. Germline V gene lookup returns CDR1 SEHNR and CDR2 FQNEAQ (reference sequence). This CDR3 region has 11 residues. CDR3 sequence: CASSLVEKLFF. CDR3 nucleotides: TGTGCCAGCAGCTTAGTAGAAAAACTGTTTTTT.

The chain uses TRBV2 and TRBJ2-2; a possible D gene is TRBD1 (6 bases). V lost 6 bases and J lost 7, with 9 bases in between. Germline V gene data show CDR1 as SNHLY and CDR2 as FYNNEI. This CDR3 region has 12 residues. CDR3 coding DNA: TGTGCCAGCAGCTACAGGGTCGGGGAGCTGTTTTTT. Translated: CASSYRVGELFF.

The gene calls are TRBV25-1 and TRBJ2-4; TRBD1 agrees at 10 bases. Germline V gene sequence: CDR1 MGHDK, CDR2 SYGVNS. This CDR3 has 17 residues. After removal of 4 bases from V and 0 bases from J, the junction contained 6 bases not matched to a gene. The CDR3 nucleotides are TGTGCCAGCAGTGCCCGGGGACAGGGGCTAGCCAAAAACATTCAGTACTTC. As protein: CASSARGQGLAKNIQYF.

The CDR3 loop reads CASSVRDREGEKLFF. CDR3 DNA sequence: TGTGCCAGCAGCGTCCGGGACAGGGAGGGAGAAAAACTGTTTTTT. The chain carries TRBV7-6 and TRBJ1-4, with TRBD1 matching 9 bases. The CDR3 is made up of 15 amino acids. V was clipped by 5 bases and J by 8 bases; unmatched bases: 9. Germline V lookup: CDR1 SGHVS, CDR2 FNYEAQ.

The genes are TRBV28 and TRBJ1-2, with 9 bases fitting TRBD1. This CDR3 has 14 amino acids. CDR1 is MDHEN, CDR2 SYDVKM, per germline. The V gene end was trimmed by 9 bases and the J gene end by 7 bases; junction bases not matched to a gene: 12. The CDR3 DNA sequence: TGTGCCAGTGCTCCGGGACAGGGTATGAGTGGCTACACCTTC. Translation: CASAPGQGMSGYTF.

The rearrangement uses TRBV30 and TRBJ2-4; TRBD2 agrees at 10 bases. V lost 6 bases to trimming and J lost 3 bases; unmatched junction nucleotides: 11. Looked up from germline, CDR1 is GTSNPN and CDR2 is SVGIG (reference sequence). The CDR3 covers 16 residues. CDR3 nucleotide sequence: TGTGCCTGCAGAAAGACCGGGACTAGCGACAAAAACATTCAGTACTTC. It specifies CACRKTGTSDKNIQYF.

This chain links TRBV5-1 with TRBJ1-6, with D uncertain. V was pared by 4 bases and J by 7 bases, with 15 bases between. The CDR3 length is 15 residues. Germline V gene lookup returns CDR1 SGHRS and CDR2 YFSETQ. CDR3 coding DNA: TGCGCCAGCAGCCGGTCGTCGGTGAGGAATTCACCCCTCCACTTT. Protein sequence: CASSRSSVRNSPLHF.

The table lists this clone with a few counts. The CDR3 DNA reads TGCGCCAGCAGCCAAGGGTCCGGGACAGGGGGCACTGAAGCTTTCTTT. Its protein is CASSQGSGTGGTEAFF. The V and J genes are TRBV4-3 and TRBJ1-1; 11 nucleotides line up with TRBD1. The CDR3 contains 16 residues. V was pared by 1 base and J by 4 bases, with 5 bases of the junction left unmatched. The germline gives CDR1 LGHNA, CDR2 YSLEER.

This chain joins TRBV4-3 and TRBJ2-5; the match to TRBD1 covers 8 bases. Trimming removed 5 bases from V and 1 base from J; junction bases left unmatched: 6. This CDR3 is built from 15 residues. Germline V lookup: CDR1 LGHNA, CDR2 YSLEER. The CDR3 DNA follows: TGCGCCAGCAGCGGCGGGACAGGCCTCCAAGAGACCCAGTACTTC. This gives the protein CASSGGTGLQETQYF.

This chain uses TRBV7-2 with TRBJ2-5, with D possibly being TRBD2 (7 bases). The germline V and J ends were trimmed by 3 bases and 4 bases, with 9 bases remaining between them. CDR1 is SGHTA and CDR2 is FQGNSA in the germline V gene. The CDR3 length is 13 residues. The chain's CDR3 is CASSFGGPETQYF. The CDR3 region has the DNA TGTGCCAGCAGCTTCGGGGGGCCAGAGACCCAGTACTTC.

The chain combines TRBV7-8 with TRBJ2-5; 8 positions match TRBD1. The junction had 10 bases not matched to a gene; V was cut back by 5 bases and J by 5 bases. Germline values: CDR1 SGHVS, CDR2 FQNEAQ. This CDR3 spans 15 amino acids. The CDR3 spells CASSPHQGASETQYF. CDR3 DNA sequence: TGTGCCAGCAGCCCGCATCAGGGGGCGTCGGAGACCCAGTACTTC.

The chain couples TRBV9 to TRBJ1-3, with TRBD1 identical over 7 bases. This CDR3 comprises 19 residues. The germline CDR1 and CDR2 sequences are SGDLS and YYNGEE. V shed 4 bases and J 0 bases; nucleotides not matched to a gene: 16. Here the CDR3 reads CASSKAATGVPSSGNTIYF. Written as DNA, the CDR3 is TGTGCCAGCAGCAAAGCGGCTACAGGGGTACCAAGCTCTGGAAACACCATATATTTT.

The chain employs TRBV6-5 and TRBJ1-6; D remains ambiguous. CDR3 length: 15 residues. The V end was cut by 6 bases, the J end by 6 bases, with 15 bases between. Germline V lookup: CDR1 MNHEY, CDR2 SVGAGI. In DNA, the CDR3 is TGTGCCAGCAGGAGTGAGGCCGCGGGTAATTCACCCCTCCACTTT. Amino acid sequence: CASRSEAAGNSPLHF.

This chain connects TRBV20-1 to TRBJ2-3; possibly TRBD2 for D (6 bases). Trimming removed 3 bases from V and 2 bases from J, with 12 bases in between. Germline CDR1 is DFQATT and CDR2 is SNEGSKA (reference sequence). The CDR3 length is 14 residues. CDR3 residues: CSASRGTYTDTQYF. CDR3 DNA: TGCAGTGCTAGTCGGGGGACCTACACAGATACGCAGTATTTT.

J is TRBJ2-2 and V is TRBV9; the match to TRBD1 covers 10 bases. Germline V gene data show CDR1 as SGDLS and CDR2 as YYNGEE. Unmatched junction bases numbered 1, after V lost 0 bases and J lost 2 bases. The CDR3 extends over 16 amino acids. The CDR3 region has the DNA TGTGCCAGCAGCGTAGGACAGGGGGCTAACACCGGGGAGCTGTTTTTT. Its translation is CASSVGQGANTGELFF.

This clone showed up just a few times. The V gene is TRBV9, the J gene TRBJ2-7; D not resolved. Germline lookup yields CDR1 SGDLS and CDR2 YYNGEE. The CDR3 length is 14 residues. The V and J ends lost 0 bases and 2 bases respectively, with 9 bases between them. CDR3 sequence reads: CASSVGVEPYEQYF. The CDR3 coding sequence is TGTGCCAGCAGCGTAGGTGTAGAACCCTACGAGCAGTACTTC.

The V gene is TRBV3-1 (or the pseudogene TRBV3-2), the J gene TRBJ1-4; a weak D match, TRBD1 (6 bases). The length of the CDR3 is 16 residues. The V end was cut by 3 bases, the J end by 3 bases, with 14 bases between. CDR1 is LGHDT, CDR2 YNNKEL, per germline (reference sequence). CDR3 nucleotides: TGTGCCAGCAGCCAGGGGGGGCGGAGGGCTAATGAAAAACTGTTTTTT. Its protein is CASSQGGRRANEKLFF.

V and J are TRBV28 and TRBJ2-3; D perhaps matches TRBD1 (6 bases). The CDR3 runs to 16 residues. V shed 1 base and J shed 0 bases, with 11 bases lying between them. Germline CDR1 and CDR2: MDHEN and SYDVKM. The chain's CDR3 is CASSLFGQGSTDTQYF. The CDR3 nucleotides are TGTGCCAGCAGTTTATTTGGTCAGGGGAGCACAGATACGCAGTATTTT.

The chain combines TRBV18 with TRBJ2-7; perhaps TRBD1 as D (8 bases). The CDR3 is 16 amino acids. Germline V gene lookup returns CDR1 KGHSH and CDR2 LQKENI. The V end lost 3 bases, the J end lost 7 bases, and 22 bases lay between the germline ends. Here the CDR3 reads CASSPLSGTGSIEQYF. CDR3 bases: TGTGCCAGCTCACCTCTGAGCGGGACAGGTTCTATAGAGCAGTACTTC.

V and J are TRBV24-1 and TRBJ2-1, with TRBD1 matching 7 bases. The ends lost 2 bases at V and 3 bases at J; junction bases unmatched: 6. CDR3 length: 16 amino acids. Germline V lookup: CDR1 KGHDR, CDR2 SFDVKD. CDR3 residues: CATSDSRGSNYNEQFF. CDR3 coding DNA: TGTGCCACCAGTGATTCCAGGGGGTCGAACTACAATGAGCAGTTCTTC.

CDR3 coding DNA: TGCGCCAGCAGCTTAGCGCCCTGGGGCACAGATACGCAGTATTTT. Amino acids: CASSLAPWGTDTQYF. This rearrangement joins TRBV5-1 to TRBJ2-3; D unresolved. CDR1 SGHRS and CDR2 YFSETQ come from the germline V gene. CDR3 length: 15 amino acids. V dropped 2 bases and J dropped 1 base, with 11 bases sitting between them.

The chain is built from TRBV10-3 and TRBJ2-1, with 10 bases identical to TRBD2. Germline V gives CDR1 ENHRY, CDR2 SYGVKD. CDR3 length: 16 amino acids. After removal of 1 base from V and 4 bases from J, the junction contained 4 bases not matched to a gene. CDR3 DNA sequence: TGTGCCATCAGTGAGTTGGCACTAGCGGGGTACAATGAGCAGTTCTTC. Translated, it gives CAISELALAGYNEQFF.

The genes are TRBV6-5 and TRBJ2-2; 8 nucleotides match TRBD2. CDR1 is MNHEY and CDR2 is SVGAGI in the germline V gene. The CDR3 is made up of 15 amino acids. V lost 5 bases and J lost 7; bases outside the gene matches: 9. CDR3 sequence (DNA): TGTGCCAGCAGTCGGGAGCGCGGGGGGATCGGGGAGCTGTTTTTT. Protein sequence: CASSRERGGIGELFF.

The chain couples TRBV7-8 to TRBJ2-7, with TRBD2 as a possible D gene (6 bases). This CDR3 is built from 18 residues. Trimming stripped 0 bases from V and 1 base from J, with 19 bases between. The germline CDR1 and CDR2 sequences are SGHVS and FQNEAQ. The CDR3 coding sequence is TGTGCCAGCAGCTTAGCGCAACGACGTAAGGGACTTTCCTACGAGCAGTACTTC. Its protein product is CASSLAQRRKGLSYEQYF.

The CDR3 nucleotides read TGTGCCAGCAGTGAGGGTTACGAGCAGTACTTC. Its protein is CASSEGYEQYF. The chain couples TRBV6-2 or TRBV6-3 to TRBJ2-7, with a tentative D call TRBD2 (5 bases). Looked up from germline, CDR1 is MNHEY and CDR2 is SVGEGT. The CDR3 extends over 11 amino acids. Deletions cut 5 bases from V and 4 bases from J, with 6 bases between.

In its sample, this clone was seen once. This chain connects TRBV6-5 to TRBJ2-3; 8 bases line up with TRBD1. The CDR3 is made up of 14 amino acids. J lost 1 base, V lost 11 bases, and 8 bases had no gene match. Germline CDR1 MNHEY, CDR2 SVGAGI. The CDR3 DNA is TGTGCCGCAAGGACAGGGAAGGGCACAGATACGCAGTATTTT. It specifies CAARTGKGTDTQYF.

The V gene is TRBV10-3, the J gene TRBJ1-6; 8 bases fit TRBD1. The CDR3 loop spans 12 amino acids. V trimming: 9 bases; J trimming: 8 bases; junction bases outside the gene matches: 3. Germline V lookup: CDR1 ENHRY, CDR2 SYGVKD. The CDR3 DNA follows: TGTGCCATAGGACAGGGACATTCACCCCTCCACTTT. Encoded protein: CAIGQGHSPLHF.

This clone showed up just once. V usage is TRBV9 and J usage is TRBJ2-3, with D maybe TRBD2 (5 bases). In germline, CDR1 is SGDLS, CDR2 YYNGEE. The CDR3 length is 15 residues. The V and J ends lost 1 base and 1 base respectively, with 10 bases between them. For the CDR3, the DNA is TGTGCCAGCAGCGTAAGGAGCGGAGGCACAGATACGCAGTATTTT. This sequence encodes CASSVRSGGTDTQYF.